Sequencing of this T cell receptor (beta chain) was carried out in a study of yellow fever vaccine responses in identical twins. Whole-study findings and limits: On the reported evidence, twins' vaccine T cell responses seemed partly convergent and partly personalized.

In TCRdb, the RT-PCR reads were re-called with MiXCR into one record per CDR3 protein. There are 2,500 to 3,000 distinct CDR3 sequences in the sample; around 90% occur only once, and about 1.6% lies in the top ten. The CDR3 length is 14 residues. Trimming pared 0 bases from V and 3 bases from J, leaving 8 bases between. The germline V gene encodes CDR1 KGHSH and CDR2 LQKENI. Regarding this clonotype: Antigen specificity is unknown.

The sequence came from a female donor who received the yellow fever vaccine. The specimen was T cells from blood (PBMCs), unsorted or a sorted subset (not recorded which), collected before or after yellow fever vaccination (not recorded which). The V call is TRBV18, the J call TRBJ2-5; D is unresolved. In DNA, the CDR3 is TGTGCCAGCTCACCACCGACACAGAAAGAGACCCAGTACTTC. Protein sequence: CASSPPTQKETQYF.